The next 2 T cell receptor beta chains were all read from a single sample in a study of CD8+CD57+ T cells in acquired aplastic anemia. The authors sequenced patients whose flow cytometry had shown CD8+CD57+ cell expansion. Genomic DNA provided the template from which TCR beta VDJ and CDR3 profiles were obtained. In TCRdb, the reads were re-called with MiXCR into one record per CDR3 protein. The sample holds around 200,000 distinct CDR3 sequences; around 50% are singletons and the top ten take about an eighth. Sequencing was carried out using sorted CD4+, CD8+, or CD8+CD57+ T cells (not recorded which) from PBMCs. The receptors were gathered from a human donor with aplastic anemia.

This clonotype was observed a few times. CDR3 nucleotide sequence: TGTGCCAGCAGCCCGATCGAGAAACAGCCCCAGCATTTT. It translates to CASSPIEKQPQHF. The chain joins TRBV7-3 to TRBJ1-5; D is unclear. This CDR3 comprises 13 residues. Germline-derived CDR1 and CDR2 are SGHTA and FQGTGA. With 5 bases removed from V and 7 bases from J, the gap between germline ends came to 12 bases.

The rearrangement joins TRBV7-2 to TRBJ2-5; 14 positions match TRBD2. The CDR3 covers 16 residues. Germline V lookup: CDR1 SGHTA, CDR2 FQGNSA. The junction had 7 bases not matched to a gene; V was cut back by 5 bases and J by 5 bases. CDR3: CASSLGLAGVWETQYF. The CDR3 DNA follows: TGTGCCAGCAGCCTGGGACTAGCGGGGGTATGGGAGACCCAGTACTTC.